This TCR beta chain was sequenced during a study of control samples from healthy donors and cancer patients (dated by TCRdb to about 2020). Notes on this clone: Its antigen is unknown. No much larger clonotype is one base removed from it; base qualities were not supplied.

To prepare the library, the immunoSEQ multiplex PCR assay was applied. This immuneACCESS table, as held by TCRdb, lists in-frame sequences with V and J called but not all clones. Of the missing ones, under half trace to an unresolved V gene in checked studies; the others have no known cause. This sample comprises over 100,000 clones, 90% of them detected only once. Of the sample, 4.4% is held by the ten largest clones. V sheds 4 bases and J sheds 6 bases, leaving 14 bases between their ends. As encoded in the germline V gene, CDR1 is SGHRS while CDR2 is YFSETQ. The CDR3 runs 13 amino acids, cysteine and phenylalanine included. Only CDR3 DNA remains: 39 bases, in frame from the first base.

This TCR was recovered from a human donor in good health. The donor label of this sample is uncertain. The rearranged segments are TRBV5-1 and TRBJ2-7; a tentative D call is TRBD1 (5 bases match). The sequenced sample was blood. In nucleotides, the sequence is TGCGCCAGCAGCGCGGTAGGGGTGGGCGAGCAGTACTTC. Translated, it gives CASSAVGVGEQYF. Outside the CDR3, residues come from the reference TRBV5-1 and TRBJ2-7 proteins, so the full variable domain is: KAGVTQTPRYLIKTRGQQVTLSCSPISGHRSVSWYQQTPGQGLQFLFEYFSETQRNKGNFPGRFSGRQFSNSRSEMNVSTLELGDSALYLCASSAVGVGEQYFGPGTRLTVT.